A selection of T cell receptor beta chains follows, all from one sample in a study of vaccination effects on CD4 cells after COVID-19. No antigens are known for them. Data came from immunoSEQ multiplex PCR; TCRdb stores just in-frame clones and leaves some out. The data hold 13,000 to 15,000 clones, with around three quarters observed a single time. The sample was CD4+ T cells from PBMCs cultured with SARS-CoV-2 spike peptides, taken after COVID-19 vaccination. The origin of the receptors is a human donor who received a COVID-19 vaccine. The CDR3 runs from the conserved cysteine through the conserved F or W. D genes are given only for firm matches. For some rows the clone size is stated as once, few or many, or as a class when expanded; others skip it.

V	D	J	size	DNA	CDR3
TRBV19	-	TRBJ1-5	-	TGTGCCAGTAGTATGACGGGGAGCAATCAGCCCCAGCATTTT	CASSMTGSNQPQHF
TRBV30	-	TRBJ2-7	medium-sized	TGTGCCTGGAGTGGAAGGGCAGGAGCTACCTACGAGCAGTACTTC	CAWSGRAGATYEQYF
TRBV5-1	TRBD2	TRBJ2-3	once	TGCGCCAGCAGCTTGGGCCAGCGGGGCGACTACCACACAGATACGCAGTATTTT	CASSLGQRGDYHTDTQYF
TRBV4-2	-	TRBJ2-1	-	TGTGCCAGCAGCCCTGGACGGAGCTCCTACAATGAGCAGTTCTTC	CASSPGRSSYNEQFF
TRBV19	-	TRBJ2-4	-	TGTGCCAATAGTATAGTTGACGGACAAAACATTCAGTACTTC	CANSIVDGQNIQYF
TRBV28	-	TRBJ1-1	-	TGTGCCAGCAGTTTCGGGTATGGGAAACAGGCTTTCTTT	CASSFGYGKQAFF
TRBV2	TRBD1	TRBJ2-5	-	TGTGCCAGCAGTGAAGCAGGGGGCAGGGGGACCCAGTACTTC	CASSEAGGRGTQYF
TRBV3-1/TRBV3-2	-	TRBJ2-7	-	TGTGCCAGCAGCCAAGCAGCCCAGGGATCCTACGAGCAGTACTTC	CASSQAAQGSYEQYF
TRBV28	TRBD1	TRBJ1-2	few	TGTGCCAGCAGGACCTCGACAGGGCGCGGCTACACCTTC	CASRTSTGRGYTF
TRBV11-3	-	TRBJ2-7	-	TGTGCCAGCAGCTTAAAACCTAACTCCTACGAGCAGTACTTC	CASSLKPNSYEQYF
TRBV3-1/TRBV3-2	-	TRBJ2-7	-	TGTGCCAGCAGCCAAGATTTCGGGGCCTACGAGCAGTACTTC	CASSQDFGAYEQYF
TRBV7-9	-	TRBJ1-1	-	TGTGCCAGCAGCTTTTCAGGGCTGAACACTGAAGCTTTCTTT	CASSFSGLNTEAFF
TRBV3-1/TRBV3-2	-	TRBJ2-7	-	TGTGCCAGCAGCCAACTCCGTTACGAGCAGTACTTC	CASSQLRYEQYF
TRBV11-2	TRBD1	TRBJ2-7	-	TGTGCCAGCAGCTTAGGGACAGGGAGCTCCTACGAGCAGTACTTC	CASSLGTGSSYEQYF
TRBV3-1/TRBV3-2	TRBD2	TRBJ2-5	-	TGTGCCAGCAGCCAGGGCGGGGGGGCGGAGACCCAGTACTTC	CASSQGGGAETQYF
TRBV7-9	TRBD1	TRBJ2-3	few	TGTGCCAGCAGCTTAGCGAAAACAGGGGACACAGATACGCAGTATTTT	CASSLAKTGDTDTQYF
TRBV30	-	TRBJ2-3	few	TGTGCCTGGAGTGCCAACACAGATACGCAGTATTTT	CAWSANTDTQYF
TRBV24-1	TRBD1	TRBJ2-7	-	TGTGCCACGGGGACAGCCTACGAGCAGTACTTC	CATGTAYEQYF
TRBV18	TRBD2	TRBJ2-7	-	TGTGCCAGCTCACAAGGGACTAGCGGGAGTACCCCCAGCGAGCAGTACTTC	CASSQGTSGSTPSEQYF
TRBV19	-	TRBJ1-5	once	TGTGCCAGTAGTATCAGGACTGATCAGCCCCAGCATTTT	CASSIRTDQPQHF
TRBV5-8	-	TRBJ2-5	-	TGTGCCAGCAGCTTGTCTGGGTCGGGGACCCAGTACTTC	CASSLSGSGTQYF
TRBV10-3	-	TRBJ1-1	-	TGTGCCATCTCGGGACAGAACACTGAAGCTTTCTTT	CAISGQNTEAFF
TRBV20-1	-	TRBJ1-5	-	TGCAGTGCTAGTTTGGGGGTCAATCAGCCCCAGCATTTT	CSASLGVNQPQHF
TRBV18	TRBD1	TRBJ1-6	-	TGTGCCAGCTCACCACAAGGGACAGGCAATTCACCCCTCCACTTT	CASSPQGTGNSPLHF
TRBV6-5	-	TRBJ1-5	-	TGTGCCAGCACAAGCAGGGGCTTCAATCAGCCCCAGCATTTT	CASTSRGFNQPQHF
TRBV19	TRBD1	TRBJ1-4	-	TGTGCCAGTAGTATACGGGGTCGAGGAGGGGGCGATGGAAGGAATGAAAAACTGTTTTTT	CASSIRGRGGGDGRNEKLFF
TRBV2	-	TRBJ1-4	-	TGTGCCAGCAGTGAAGCGCTTGGGCGTAATGAAAAACTGTTTTTT	CASSEALGRNEKLFF
TRBV30	-	TRBJ1-4	once	TGTGCCTGGAGTGTACAAGGAGGGCCAGATCTTGAAAAACTGTTTTTT	CAWSVQGGPDLEKLFF
TRBV5-4	TRBD1	TRBJ1-3	-	TGTGCCAGCAGCCGCAACTTGGCCAGGGGGCGAACTGGAAACACCATATATTTT	CASSRNLARGRTGNTIYF
TRBV6-1	TRBD1	TRBJ1-2	-	TGTGCCAGCAGTGAATGGGACAGAGCTAACTATGGCTACACCTTC	CASSEWDRANYGYTF
TRBV14	TRBD1	TRBJ1-4	few	TGTGCCAGCAGCCGGGGACAGGGAAGGGGTGAAAAACTGTTTTTT	CASSRGQGRGEKLFF
TRBV28	TRBD1	TRBJ2-7	-	TGTGCCAGCAGTTTCCCTGCGTGGCCTCACCGGGACAGCTCCTACGAGCAGTACTTC	CASSFPAWPHRDSSYEQYF
TRBV7-2	TRBD2	TRBJ2-1	medium-sized	TGTGCCAGCAGCAAGCGGACTAGCGGGTTGATAGGGAATGAGCAGTTCTTC	CASSKRTSGLIGNEQFF
TRBV7-2	TRBD1	TRBJ1-2	-	TGTGCCAGCAGCTTAGAGGGACAGGGAGGCTATGGCTACACCTTC	CASSLEGQGGYGYTF
TRBV2	TRBD2	TRBJ2-1	-	TGTGCCAGCAGCCCTACCGGGAGGATCGTCTTGAGTGAGCAGTTCTTC	CASSPTGRIVLSEQFF
TRBV6-6	TRBD1	TRBJ1-6	-	TGTGCCAGCAGCCCAGGACAGGGGGCGAATTCACCCCTCCACTTT	CASSPGQGANSPLHF
TRBV18	TRBD2	TRBJ2-2	-	TGTGCCAGCTCACCACCGGGAGCGGGAGCGGGCGCCGGGGAGCTGTTTTTT	CASSPPGAGAGAGELFF
TRBV12-3/TRBV12-4	-	TRBJ2-7	medium-sized	TGTGCCAGCAGTTCAGCTCAGGGTATCGAGCAGTACTTC	CASSSAQGIEQYF
TRBV20-1	-	TRBJ2-3	-	TGCAGTGCTAGTTTGGGCGGGGCGGCAACAGATACGCAGTATTTT	CSASLGGAATDTQYF
TRBV11-2	-	TRBJ2-7	-	TGTGCCAGCAGCTTAGGGACTTACCCTATCTACGAGCAGTACTTC	CASSLGTYPIYEQYF
TRBV5-4	-	TRBJ1-6	-	TGTGCCAGCAGCTTGGACCCCCCGGGACAATATAATTCACCCCTCCACTTT	CASSLDPPGQYNSPLHF
TRBV19	-	TRBJ1-6	-	TGTGCCAGTAGTACCAAAGAGGATTCACCCCTCCACTTT	CASSTKEDSPLHF
TRBV5-4	-	TRBJ1-4	-	TGTGCCAGCAGCTTGGCTGCAACTAATGAAAAACTGTTTTTT	CASSLAATNEKLFF
TRBV28	TRBD1	TRBJ2-7	-	TGTGCCAGCAGCCAAAACAGGGGCGACGAGCAGTACTTC	CASSQNRGDEQYF
TRBV18	-	TRBJ1-3	few	TGTGCCACCCAAGAGGGCCCTGGAAACACCATATATTTT	CATQEGPGNTIYF
TRBV6-4	TRBD2	TRBJ2-2	few	TGTGCCAGCAGTCCTCTAGCGGGAGGCACCGGGGAGCTGTTTTTT	CASSPLAGGTGELFF
TRBV14	-	TRBJ1-6	-	TGTGCCAGCAGCCAAGTGGGTAGGAATTCACCCCTCCACTTT	CASSQVGRNSPLHF
TRBV9	-	TRBJ2-7	-	TGTGCCAGCAGCTCTCCCGGCGACGAGCAGTACTTC	CASSSPGDEQYF
TRBV4-3	-	TRBJ2-7	-	TGCGCCAGCAGCCAAGAACTGCAGGGGAGTCCCTACGAGCAGTACTTC	CASSQELQGSPYEQYF
TRBV5-4	TRBD1	TRBJ1-1	-	TGTGCCAGCAGCTTATCCCAGGGGGCGAAGGCTGAAGCTTTCTTT	CASSLSQGAKAEAFF
TRBV29-1	-	TRBJ1-1	medium-sized	TGCAGCGTTATTTCAGGGCCGGCTGAAGCTTTCTTT	CSVISGPAEAFF
TRBV13	-	TRBJ2-1	once	TGTGCCAGCAGTAGGAGCTACAATGAGCAGTTCTTC	CASSRSYNEQFF
TRBV5-1	TRBD1	TRBJ1-2	-	TGCGCCAGCAGCCAGGACAGGGGTGGCTACACCTTC	CASSQDRGGYTF
TRBV6-5	TRBD1	TRBJ1-3	large	TGTGCCAGCAGTTCCCCGGGACAGTCGTCTGGAAACACCATATATTTT	CASSSPGQSSGNTIYF
TRBV7-9	-	TRBJ1-4	-	TGTGCCAGCAGCTTAGACCTGGCTAAGAATGAAAAACTGTTTTTT	CASSLDLAKNEKLFF
TRBV5-1	-	TRBJ2-1	-	TGCGCCAGCAGCTTGGCCGGGACGGCCTACAATGAGCAGTTCTTC	CASSLAGTAYNEQFF
TRBV19	TRBD1	TRBJ2-5	once	TGTGCCAGTAGTATTAGGTCGGGACAGGGCAGGGAGACCCAGTACTTC	CASSIRSGQGRETQYF
TRBV5-8	TRBD2	TRBJ2-1	-	TGTGCCAGCAGCTTGGCCCTAGCGGGGGGGCATGAGCAGTTCTTC	CASSLALAGGHEQFF
TRBV30	-	TRBJ1-2	-	TGTGCCTGGAGTGTACTAACCCCGCGTACCTATGGCTACACCTTC	CAWSVLTPRTYGYTF
TRBV20-1	-	TRBJ1-2	few	TGCAGTGCTAGCCCCGATGACGGCTACACCTTC	CSASPDDGYTF